This T cell receptor beta chain was profiled in a study of T cells after yellow fever vaccination. Study observations and caveats: Once the booster was given, most primary-vaccination clones reappeared, at over 95% for CD4 and approximately 88% for CD8.

The V gene end was trimmed by 5 bases and the J gene end by 14 bases; junction bases not matched to a gene: 14. This CDR3 has 15 residues. Germline assignment: CDR1 SGHTA and CDR2 FQGTGA. Universal primer sites and UMIs were introduced during 5'RACE template-switching synthesis of TCR cDNA. Via MiXCR, TCRdb re-called the 5' RACE reads, giving one row per CDR3 protein. The sample consists of under 250,000 distinct CDR3 sequences, roughly 3.3% of them appearing once. This clonotype occurred many times. As yet, its antigen is unknown. The receptor's source is a young man who received the YFV17D yellow fever vaccine. This chain connects TRBV7-3 to TRBJ2-1; 11 nucleotides align to TRBD2. Sequenced material: CD4+ T cells sorted from PBMCs, taken 10 days after the yellow fever booster vaccination. The CDR3 loop reads CASSVAGGPSFLEFF. In DNA form, the CDR3 reads TGTGCCAGCAGCGTAGCGGGGGGGCCATCCTTTCTGGAGTTCTTC.